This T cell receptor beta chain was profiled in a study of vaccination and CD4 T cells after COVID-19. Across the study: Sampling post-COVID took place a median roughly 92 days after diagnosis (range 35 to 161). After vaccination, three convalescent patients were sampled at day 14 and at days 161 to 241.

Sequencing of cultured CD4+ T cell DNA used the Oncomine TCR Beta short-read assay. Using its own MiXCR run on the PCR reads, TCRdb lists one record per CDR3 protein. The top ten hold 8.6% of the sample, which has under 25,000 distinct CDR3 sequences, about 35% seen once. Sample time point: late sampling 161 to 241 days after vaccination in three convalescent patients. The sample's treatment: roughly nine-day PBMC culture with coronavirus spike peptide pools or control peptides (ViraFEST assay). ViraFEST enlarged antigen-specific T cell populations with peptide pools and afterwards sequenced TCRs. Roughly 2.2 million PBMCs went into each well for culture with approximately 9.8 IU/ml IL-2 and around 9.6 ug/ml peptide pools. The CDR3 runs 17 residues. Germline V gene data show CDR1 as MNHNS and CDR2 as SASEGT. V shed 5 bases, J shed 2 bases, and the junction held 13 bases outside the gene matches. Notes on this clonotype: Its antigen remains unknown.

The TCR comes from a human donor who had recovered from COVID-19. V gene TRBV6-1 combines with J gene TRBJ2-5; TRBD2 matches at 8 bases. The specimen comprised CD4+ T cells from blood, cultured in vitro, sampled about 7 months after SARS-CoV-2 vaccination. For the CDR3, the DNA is TGTGCCAGCAGTCCCCGTATGCGTAGCGGGGTACAAGAGACCCAGTACTTC. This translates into CASSPRMRSGVQETQYF.